A single sample is the source of the 8 T cell receptor beta chains below, sequenced in a study of cytomegalovirus exposure and HLA in healthy donors. A multiplex PCR was run with 60 Vbeta primers and 13 Jbeta primers. The table came from immunoSEQ multiplex PCR; TCRdb's copy has only in-frame clones and leaves some out. Found here are around 80,000 clones, about 79% of them singletons; the top ten hold less than 2%. Sequencing was done on a sample of PBMCs. The receptor source for this set is a man in his forties in good health and CMV-seronegative.

The V gene is TRBV7-9, the J gene TRBJ1-1; the D is unclear. Trimming took 3 bases from V and 1 from J, leaving 6 bases between them. The CDR3 runs 13 residues. Germline CDR1 reads SEHNR; CDR2 reads FQNEAQ (reference sequence). The CDR3 DNA is TGTGCCAGCAGCTTTACACAGAACACTGAAGCTTTCTTT. It translates to CASSFTQNTEAFF.

The chain combines TRBV7-3 with TRBJ2-1; the D is unclear. CDR1 SGHTA and CDR2 FQGTGA come from the germline V gene. The CDR3 runs 14 residues. Trimming shortened V by 5 bases and J by 0 bases, and 8 bases separated the two germline ends. CDR3 in amino acids: CASSPSSSYNEQFF. The CDR3 DNA sequence: TGTGCCAGCAGCCCGAGTAGCTCCTACAATGAGCAGTTCTTC.

A word on this clone: One end of the junction does not line up with germline, which may come from a read error. The rearrangement uses TRBV7-9 and TRBJ2-5; TRBD1 might be the D (6 bases). The J call may not be correct, given that the DNA end is closer to TRBJ2-7. CDR1 SEHNR and CDR2 FQNEAQ come from the germline V gene (reference sequence). The CDR3 extends over 18 amino acids. CDR3 DNA: TGTTCCAGCAGCTTTATCCACACAGGGTTCGGGTTGTCCTACGAGCAGTACTTC. This encodes CSSSFIHTGFGLSYEQYF.

V usage is TRBV4-1 and J usage is TRBJ2-7, with 7 bases fitting TRBD2. The CDR3 length is 15 residues. V shed 4 bases and J 4 bases; nucleotides not matched to a gene: 10. Germline-derived CDR1 and CDR2 are MGHRA and YSYEKL. The CDR3 region is CASSPTGTTVYEQYF. CDR3 coding DNA: TGCGCCAGCAGCCCGACCGGGACTACTGTTTACGAGCAGTACTTC.

This clone was picked up one time. The V call is TRBV11-3, the J call TRBJ2-1; TRBD2 matches 9 bases. V shed 3 bases and J 5 bases; nucleotides not matched to a gene: 5. The CDR3 is made up of 15 amino acids. Germline V CDR1 and CDR2: SGHNT, YENEEA. CDR3 nucleotides: TGTGCCAGCAGCTTCGGCGGGAGGGCGAACAATGAGCAGTTCTTC. Its protein product is CASSFGGRANNEQFF.

The chain recombines TRBV7-9 with TRBJ2-1, with a tentative D call TRBD2 (5 bases). V shed 2 bases and J shed 5 bases, with 10 bases lying between them. The CDR3 runs 14 residues. Germline CDR1 is SEHNR and CDR2 is FQNEAQ (reference sequence). The CDR3 bases are TGTGCCAGCAGCTTACTGGCTAGCAACAATGAGCAGTTCTTC. Translated, it gives CASSLLASNNEQFF.

The J gene is TRBJ2-2, the V gene TRBV19, with TRBD1 matching over 8 bases. CDR3 length equals 17 residues. Germline values: CDR1 LNHDA, CDR2 SQIVND (reference sequence). V shed 7 bases, J shed 4 bases, and the junction held 14 bases outside the gene matches. Written as DNA, the CDR3 is TGTGCCAGTAAAACGAGACAGGGGTCTTCGGGCACCGGGGAGCTGTTTTTT. Its protein is CASKTRQGSSGTGELFF.

About this clone: One junction end does not reproduce the germline sequence, and a read error may be involved. The rearrangement joins TRBV28 to TRBJ2-6, with D tentatively TRBD1 (5 bases). This CDR3 has 16 residues. Germline V gives CDR1 MDHEN, CDR2 SYDVKM. CDR3 in DNA: TGTGCCAGCAGTTTGTTGGGAAACTCTGGGGCCAACGGCCTGACTTTC. Translation gives CASSLLGNSGANGLTF.